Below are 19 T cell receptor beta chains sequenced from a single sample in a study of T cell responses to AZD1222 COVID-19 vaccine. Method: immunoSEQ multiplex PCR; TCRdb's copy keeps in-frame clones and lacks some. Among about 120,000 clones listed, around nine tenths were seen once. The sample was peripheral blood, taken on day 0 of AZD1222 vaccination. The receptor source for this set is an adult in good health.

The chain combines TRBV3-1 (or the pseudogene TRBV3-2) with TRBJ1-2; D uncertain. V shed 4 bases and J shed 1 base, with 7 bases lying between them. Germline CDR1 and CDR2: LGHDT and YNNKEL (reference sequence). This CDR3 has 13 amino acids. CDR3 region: CASSRQGNYGYTF. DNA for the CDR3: TGTGCCAGCAGCCGCCAAGGTAACTATGGCTACACCTTC.

The DNA for the CDR3 is TGTGCCTGGAGTGCAATACCGAACACTGAAGCTTTCTTT. Translation: CAWSAIPNTEAFF. The chain has TRBV30 and TRBJ1-1, with D unclear. Germline loops: CDR1 GTSNPN, CDR2 SVGIG (reference sequence). V was pared by 1 base and J by 1 base, with 7 bases between. The CDR3 extends over 13 amino acids.

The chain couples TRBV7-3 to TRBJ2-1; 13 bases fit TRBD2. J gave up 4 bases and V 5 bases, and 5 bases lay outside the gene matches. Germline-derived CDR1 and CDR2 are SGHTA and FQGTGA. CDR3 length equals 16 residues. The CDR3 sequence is CASSAPGLAGYNEQFF. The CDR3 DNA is TGTGCCAGCAGCGCCCCGGGACTAGCGGGATACAATGAGCAGTTCTTC.

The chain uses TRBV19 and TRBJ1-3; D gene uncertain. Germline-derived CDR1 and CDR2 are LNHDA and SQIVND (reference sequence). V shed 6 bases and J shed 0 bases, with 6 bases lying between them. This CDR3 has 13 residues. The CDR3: CASRRLSGNTIYF. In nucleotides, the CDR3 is TGTGCCAGTAGAAGGCTCTCTGGAAACACCATATATTTT.

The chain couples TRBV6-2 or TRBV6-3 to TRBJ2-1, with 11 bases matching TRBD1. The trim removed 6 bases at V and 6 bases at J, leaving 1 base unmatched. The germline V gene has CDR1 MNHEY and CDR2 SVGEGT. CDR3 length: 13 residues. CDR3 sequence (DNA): TGTGCCAGCAGCGGGACAGGGGGCAATGAGCAGTTCTTC. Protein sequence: CASSGTGGNEQFF.

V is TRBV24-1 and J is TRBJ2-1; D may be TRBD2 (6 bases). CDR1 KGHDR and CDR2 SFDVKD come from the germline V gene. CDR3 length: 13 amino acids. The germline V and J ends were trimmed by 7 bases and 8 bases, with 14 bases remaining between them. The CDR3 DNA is TGTGCCACCAGCGACGGAGGGGAGGATGAGCAGTTCTTC. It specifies CATSDGGEDEQFF.

The CDR3 reads CASSPSVGREGYNEQFF. The CDR3, as DNA: TGTGCCAGCAGTCCCTCCGTGGGCAGGGAGGGATACAATGAGCAGTTCTTC. The rearrangement uses TRBV28 and TRBJ2-1, with 7 bases aligning to TRBD2. The CDR3 length is 17 residues. Germline-derived CDR1 and CDR2 are MDHEN and SYDVKM. After removal of 5 bases from V and 4 bases from J, the junction contained 14 bases not matched to a gene. The whole variable domain, remainder taken from reference TRBV28 and TRBJ2-1, is DVKVTQSSRYLVKRTGEKVFLECVQDMDHENMFWYRQDPGLGLRLIYFSYDVKMKEKGDIPEGYSVSREKKERFSLILESASTNQTSMYLCASSPSVGREGYNEQFFGPGTRLTVL.

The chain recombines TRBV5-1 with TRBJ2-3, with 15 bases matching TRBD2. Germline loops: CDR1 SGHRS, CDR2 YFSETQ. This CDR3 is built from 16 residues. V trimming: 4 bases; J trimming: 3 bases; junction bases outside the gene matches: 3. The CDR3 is CASSAGLAGGTDTQYF. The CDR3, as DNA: TGCGCCAGCAGCGCCGGACTAGCGGGAGGGACAGATACGCAGTATTTT.

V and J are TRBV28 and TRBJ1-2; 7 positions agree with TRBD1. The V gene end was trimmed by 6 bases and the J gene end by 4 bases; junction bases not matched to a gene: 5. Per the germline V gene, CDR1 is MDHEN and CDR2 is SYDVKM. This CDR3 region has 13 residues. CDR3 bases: TGTGCCAGCAGACCCGGACAGGTCTATGGCTACACCTTC. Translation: CASRPGQVYGYTF.

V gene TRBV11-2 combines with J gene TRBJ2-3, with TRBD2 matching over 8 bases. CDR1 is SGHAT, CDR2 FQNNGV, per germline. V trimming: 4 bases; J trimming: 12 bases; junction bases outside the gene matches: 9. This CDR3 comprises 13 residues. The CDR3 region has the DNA TGTGCCAGCAGCTACCTGTCGGCGGGAGGCCAGTATTTT. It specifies CASSYLSAGGQYF.

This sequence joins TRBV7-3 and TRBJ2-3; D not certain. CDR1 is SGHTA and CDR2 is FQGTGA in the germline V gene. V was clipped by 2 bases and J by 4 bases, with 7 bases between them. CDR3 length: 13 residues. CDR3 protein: CASSLPSSDTQYF. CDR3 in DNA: TGTGCCAGCAGCTTACCCTCCTCAGATACGCAGTATTTT. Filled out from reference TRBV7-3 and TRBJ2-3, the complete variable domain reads GAGVSQTPSNKVTEKGKYVELRCDPISGHTALYWYRQSLGQGPEFLIYFQGTGAADDSGLPNDRFFAVRPEGSVSTLKIQRTERGDSAVYLCASSLPSSDTQYFGPGTRLTVL.

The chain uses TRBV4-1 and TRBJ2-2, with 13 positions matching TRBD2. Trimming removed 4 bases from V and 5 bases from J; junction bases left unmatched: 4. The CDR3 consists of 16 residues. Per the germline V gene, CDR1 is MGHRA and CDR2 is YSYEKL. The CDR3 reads CASSPGLAGVTGELFF. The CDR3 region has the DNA TGCGCCAGCAGCCCTGGACTAGCGGGAGTTACCGGGGAGCTGTTTTTT.

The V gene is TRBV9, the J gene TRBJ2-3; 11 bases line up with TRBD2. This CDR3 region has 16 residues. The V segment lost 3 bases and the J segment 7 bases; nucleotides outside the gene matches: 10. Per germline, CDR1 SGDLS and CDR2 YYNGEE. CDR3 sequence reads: CASSDLRLAGRNTQYF. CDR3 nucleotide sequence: TGTGCCAGCAGCGACTTAAGACTAGCGGGACGAAATACGCAGTATTTT.

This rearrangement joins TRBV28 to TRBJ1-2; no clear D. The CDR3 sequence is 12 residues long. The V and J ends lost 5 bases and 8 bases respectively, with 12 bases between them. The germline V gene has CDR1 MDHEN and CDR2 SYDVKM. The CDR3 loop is CASSGSSYGYTF. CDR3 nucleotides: TGTGCCAGCAGTGGCAGCTCTTACGGCTACACCTTC.

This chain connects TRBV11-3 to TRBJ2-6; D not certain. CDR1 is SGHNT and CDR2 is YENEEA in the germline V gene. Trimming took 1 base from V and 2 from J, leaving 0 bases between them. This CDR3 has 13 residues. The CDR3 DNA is TGTGCCAGCAGCTTAGCTGGGGCCAACGTCCTGACTTTC. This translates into CASSLAGANVLTF.

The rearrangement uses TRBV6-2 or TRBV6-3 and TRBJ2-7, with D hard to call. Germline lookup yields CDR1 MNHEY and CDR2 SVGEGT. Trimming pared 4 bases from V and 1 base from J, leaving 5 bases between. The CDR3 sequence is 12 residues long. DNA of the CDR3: TGTGCCAGCAGTTCCTGGTCCTACGAGCAGTACTTC. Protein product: CASSSWSYEQYF.

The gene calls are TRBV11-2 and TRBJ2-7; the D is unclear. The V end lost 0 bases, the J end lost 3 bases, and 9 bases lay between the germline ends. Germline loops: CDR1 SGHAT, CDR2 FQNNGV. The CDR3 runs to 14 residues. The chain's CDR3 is CASSLDVRNYEQYF. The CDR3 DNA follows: TGTGCCAGCAGCTTAGACGTACGGAACTACGAGCAGTACTTC.

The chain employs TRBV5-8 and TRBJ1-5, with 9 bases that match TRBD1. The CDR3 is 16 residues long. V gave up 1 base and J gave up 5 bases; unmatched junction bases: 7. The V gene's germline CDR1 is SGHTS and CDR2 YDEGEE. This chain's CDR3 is CASSLTRDRVYQPQHF. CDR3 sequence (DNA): TGTGCCAGCAGCTTGACCCGGGACAGGGTTTATCAGCCCCAGCATTTT.

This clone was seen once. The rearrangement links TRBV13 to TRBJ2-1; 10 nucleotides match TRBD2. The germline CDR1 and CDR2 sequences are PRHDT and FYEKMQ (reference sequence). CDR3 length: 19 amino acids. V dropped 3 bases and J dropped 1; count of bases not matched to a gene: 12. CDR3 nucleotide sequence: TGTGCCAGCAGCTTCTTTAGCGGGAGGACGTCAACTTCCTACAATGAGCAGTTCTTC. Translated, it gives CASSFFSGRTSTSYNEQFF. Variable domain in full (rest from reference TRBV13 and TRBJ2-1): AAGVIQSPRHLIKEKRETATLKCYPIPRHDTVYWYQQGPGQDPQFLISFYEKMQSDKGSIPDRFSAQQFSDYHSELNMSSLELGDSALYFCASSFFSGRTSTSYNEQFFGPGTRLTVL.